These 22 T cell receptor beta chains were all obtained from the same sample, sequenced in a study of OX40 agonist ivuxolimab in advanced cancers. Only in-frame clones appear in the TCRdb table, and some are missing; sequencing was by immunoSEQ multiplex PCR. The sample consists of over 95,000 clones, more than 85% of them appearing once. This material consisted of CD4+ or CD8+ T cells sorted from blood, taken in a trial of the OX40 agonist ivuxolimab. These receptors all come from an adult with an advanced solid tumor such as melanoma, head and neck, liver or kidney cancer.

This chain connects TRBV10-1 to TRBJ2-7, with 8 bases fitting TRBD1. CDR1 and CDR2 from the germline V gene are WNHNN and SYGVQD (reference sequence). The CDR3 is 13 residues long. V shed 6 bases, J shed 4 bases, and the junction held 5 bases outside the gene matches. In DNA, the CDR3 is TGCGCCAGCAGGAGGACAGGGTCTTACGAGCAGTACTTC. It encodes CASRRTGSYEQYF.

The J gene is TRBJ2-7, the V gene TRBV30, with a possible D match to TRBD1 (5 bases). Trimming stripped 0 bases from V and 11 bases from J, with 14 bases between. Looked up from germline, CDR1 is GTSNPN and CDR2 is SVGIG (reference sequence). The CDR3 spans 12 residues. CDR3 sequence reads: CAWSVLDREKYF. The DNA for the CDR3 is TGTGCCTGGAGTGTTCTAGACAGAGAGAAGTACTTC. Full variable domain (outside the CDR3, taken from reference TRBV30 and TRBJ2-7): SQTIHQWPATLVQPVGSPLSLECTVEGTSNPNLYWYRQAAGRGLQLLFYSVGIGQISSEVPQNLSASRPQDRQFILSSKKLLLSDSGFYLCAWSVLDREKYFGPGTRLTVT.

The chain is built from TRBV4-2 and TRBJ2-5, with D unclear. The CDR3 covers 14 residues. Trimming removed 4 bases at V and 3 bases at J, with 12 bases between. Germline lookup yields CDR1 LGHNA and CDR2 YNFKEQ. CDR3 region: CASSPPGHKETQYF. The CDR3 DNA follows: TGTGCCAGCAGCCCCCCTGGCCATAAAGAGACCCAGTACTTC.

The chain is built from TRBV2 and TRBJ1-1; no clear D. CDR1 is SNHLY and CDR2 is FYNNEI in the germline V gene. This CDR3 contains 14 residues. Trimming took off 7 bases at V and 1 base at J, with 13 bases between the two ends. CDR3 residues: CASTRATTNTEAFF. CDR3 DNA sequence: TGTGCCAGCACCCGGGCCACGACGAACACTGAAGCTTTCTTT.

The chain joins TRBV7-9 to TRBJ1-2; D might be TRBD1 (5 bases). The CDR3 is made up of 12 amino acids. V was shortened by 11 bases and J by 2 bases, with 12 bases between the two germline ends. From germline, CDR1 is SEHNR and CDR2 FQNEAQ (reference sequence). CDR3 in amino acids: CAGGRQNYGYTF. The CDR3 DNA sequence: TGTGCCGGGGGTCGGCAGAACTATGGCTACACCTTC.

This clone was seen just once. J is TRBJ1-2 and V is TRBV5-4; D ambiguous. The CDR3 covers 15 residues. Germline lookup yields CDR1 SGHNT and CDR2 YYREEE (reference sequence). The V end lost 4 bases, the J end lost 2 bases, and 15 bases lay between the germline ends. The CDR3 coding sequence is TGTGCCAGCAGCCTCGGGCCTGGAGGAAACTATGGCTACACCTTC. This gives the protein CASSLGPGGNYGYTF. Drawing the rest from reference TRBV5-4 and TRBJ1-2, the complete variable domain is ETGVTQSPTHLIKTRGQQVTLRCSSQSGHNTVSWYQQALGQGPQFIFQYYREEENGRGNFPPRFSGLQFPNYSSELNVNALELDDSALYLCASSLGPGGNYGYTFGSGTRLTVV.

The chain has TRBV5-1 and TRBJ2-1; 8 bases are a match to TRBD2. The CDR3 sequence is 17 residues long. Germline CDR1 and CDR2: SGHRS and YFSETQ. V gave up 2 bases and J gave up 9 bases; unmatched junction bases: 16. The CDR3 spells CASSLTPIAGNRAEQFF. The CDR3 DNA reads as TGCGCCAGCAGCTTAACACCTATAGCGGGGAACAGGGCTGAGCAGTTCTTC.

The chain joins TRBV30 to TRBJ2-1; possible D gene TRBD1, 6 bases. Looked up from germline, CDR1 is GTSNPN and CDR2 is SVGIG (reference sequence). The V gene lost 5 bases and the J gene lost 4 bases, with 12 bases spanning the gap. CDR3 length equals 13 residues. In nucleotides, the CDR3 is TGTGCCTGGGGCAGGGGCACTTACAATGAGCAGTTCTTC. Its translation is CAWGRGTYNEQFF.

The chain is built from TRBV2 and TRBJ2-1; TRBD2 aligns across 10 bases. Germline V gives CDR1 SNHLY, CDR2 FYNNEI. V lost 7 bases and J lost 5; bases outside the gene matches: 5. The CDR3 sequence is 14 residues long. The CDR3 reads CASTPGLANNEQFF. As DNA, the CDR3 is TGTGCCAGCACCCCGGGACTAGCGAACAATGAGCAGTTCTTC.

A remark on this clone: The sample carries other DNA sequences with the same CDR3. The chain uses TRBV5-8 and TRBJ2-3; D may correspond to TRBD1 or TRBD2 (5 bases each). The length of the CDR3 is 14 residues. V shed 7 bases and J shed 3 bases, with 15 bases lying between them. Germline values: CDR1 SGHTS, CDR2 YDEGEE. CDR3: CASGGQGVTDTQYF. In nucleotides, the CDR3 is TGTGCCAGCGGCGGGCAGGGCGTGACAGATACGCAGTATTTT.

The V and J genes are TRBV18 and TRBJ1-2, with unresolved D. From germline, CDR1 is KGHSH and CDR2 LQKENI. The CDR3 extends over 12 amino acids. Between the trimmed V and J ends, which lost 2 bases and 2 bases, there was a span of 3 bases. The CDR3 spells CASSPGNYGYTF. CDR3 coding DNA: TGTGCCAGCTCACCAGGGAACTATGGCTACACCTTC.

This clone has a single count. The rearrangement joins TRBV28 to TRBJ1-1, with D maybe TRBD1 (5 bases). The CDR3 is made up of 15 amino acids. Germline V lookup: CDR1 MDHEN, CDR2 SYDVKM. V was cut by 2 bases and J by 1 base, with 11 bases left in between. The CDR3 region is CASSLGTRPNTEAFF. Here the CDR3 DNA reads TGTGCCAGCAGTTTAGGGACTCGGCCGAACACTGAAGCTTTCTTT. Filled out from reference TRBV28 and TRBJ1-1, the complete variable domain reads DVKVTQSSRYLVKRTGEKVFLECVQDMDHENMFWYRQDPGLGLRLIYFSYDVKMKEKGDIPEGYSVSREKKERFSLILESASTNQTSMYLCASSLGTRPNTEAFFGQGTRLTVV.

The V call is TRBV28, the J call TRBJ2-7; 8 bases line up with TRBD2. Losses at the gene ends were 3 bases for V and 2 bases for J; bases not matched to a gene: 3. The CDR3 runs 14 residues. Germline CDR1 MDHEN, CDR2 SYDVKM. CDR3 sequence (DNA): TGTGCCAGCAGTTTTAGCGGGGCCACCTACGAGCAGTACTTC. Protein sequence: CASSFSGATYEQYF.

The chain is built from TRBV5-1 and TRBJ2-1; tentatively, D is TRBD1 (5 bases). Trimming took 2 bases from V and 10 from J, leaving 7 bases between them. Germline CDR1 is SGHRS and CDR2 is YFSETQ. This CDR3 has 11 amino acids. The chain's CDR3 is CASSLAGEQFF. The CDR3 region has the DNA TGCGCCAGCAGCTTAGCAGGGGAGCAGTTCTTC.

This rearrangement joins TRBV28 to TRBJ2-1; 12 bases agree with TRBD1. This CDR3 is built from 16 residues. Trimming took 8 bases from V and 4 from J; bases not matched to a gene: 9. The V gene's germline CDR1 is MDHEN and CDR2 SYDVKM. The DNA for the CDR3 is TGTGCCAGCGGCCCTGGGACAGGGGGCGCGTACAATGAGCAGTTCTTC. This gives the protein CASGPGTGGAYNEQFF. Full variable domain (remainder filled in from reference TRBV28 and TRBJ2-1): DVKVTQSSRYLVKRTGEKVFLECVQDMDHENMFWYRQDPGLGLRLIYFSYDVKMKEKGDIPEGYSVSREKKERFSLILESASTNQTSMYLCASGPGTGGAYNEQFFGPGTRLTVL.

V and J are TRBV2 and TRBJ2-1; 7 nucleotides agree with TRBD2. CDR1 and CDR2 (germline): SNHLY, FYNNEI. Trimming removed 2 bases from V and 15 bases from J; junction bases left unmatched: 10. The CDR3 runs 13 residues. The CDR3 spells CASSEMASGLRFF. Written as DNA, the CDR3 is TGTGCCAGCAGTGAAATGGCCTCGGGACTACGGTTCTTC.

V gene TRBV9 combines with J gene TRBJ2-2; 8 bases are shared with TRBD1. This CDR3 is built from 16 residues. CDR1 and CDR2 from the germline V gene are SGDLS and YYNGEE. J lost 4 bases, V lost 0 bases, and 5 bases had no gene match. CDR3 region: CASSVGGRGRTGELFF. The CDR3 coding sequence is TGTGCCAGCAGCGTAGGTGGCAGGGGGCGCACCGGGGAGCTGTTTTTT.

The chain is built from TRBV5-1 and TRBJ2-3; perhaps D is TRBD1 or TRBD2 (6 bases each). CDR3 length equals 15 residues. CDR1 SGHRS and CDR2 YFSETQ come from the germline V gene. Trimming took off 4 bases at V and 6 bases at J, with 18 bases between the two ends. The CDR3 is CASSSLGGDTDTQYF. In DNA, the CDR3 is TGCGCCAGCAGCAGTCTCGGAGGGGACACGGATACGCAGTATTTT.

The chain carries TRBV7-6 and TRBJ2-7; the match to TRBD2 covers 9 bases. With V trimmed by 5 bases and J by 0 bases, 5 bases remained unmatched. The CDR3 length is 15 residues. Per germline, CDR1 SGHVS and CDR2 FNYEAQ. Here the CDR3 reads CASSISGGPSYEQYF. The CDR3 nucleotides read TGTGCCAGCAGCATTAGCGGGGGACCCTCCTACGAGCAGTACTTC.

The gene calls are TRBV7-9 and TRBJ2-7; 10 bases are shared with TRBD2. The CDR3 has 16 amino acids. The junction had 14 bases not matched to a gene; V was cut back by 8 bases and J by 4 bases. Germline CDR1 is SEHNR and CDR2 is FQNEAQ (reference sequence). CDR3 protein: CASVPSAGGPLYEQYF. The CDR3 DNA follows: TGTGCCAGCGTCCCCTCAGCGGGAGGGCCTCTGTACGAGCAGTACTTC.

This chain joins TRBV19 and TRBJ2-3, with 9 nucleotides matching TRBD1. V dropped 3 bases and J dropped 2; count of bases not matched to a gene: 3. Germline CDR1 reads LNHDA; CDR2 reads SQIVND (reference sequence). The CDR3 covers 15 residues. CDR3 amino acids: CASSMGTGYTDTQYF. The DNA for the CDR3 is TGTGCCAGTAGTATGGGGACAGGGTACACAGATACGCAGTATTTT. The full variable domain, completed using reference TRBV19 and TRBJ2-3, is DGGITQSPKYLFRKEGQNVTLSCEQNLNHDAMYWYRQDPGQGLRLIYYSQIVNDFQKGDIAEGYSVSREKKESFPLTVTSAQKNPTAFYLCASSMGTGYTDTQYFGPGTRLTVL.

V usage is TRBV7-2 and J usage is TRBJ1-5; 8 positions agree with TRBD1. Trimming took 5 bases from V and 4 from J; bases not matched to a gene: 7. CDR1 and CDR2 from the germline V gene are SGHTA and FQGNSA. There are 15 residues in the CDR3. The DNA for the CDR3 is TGTGCCAGCAGCCCTCGACAGGGGCCGAATCAGCCCCAGCATTTT. Residues: CASSPRQGPNQPQHF.